This TCR beta chain stems from a study of blood T cell repertoires in COVID-19. About the study: PBMCs, B-cell-depleted T cells, or T cells were the source of the cDNA or gDNA that made up the material.

This clone is a singleton in its sample. The CDR3 length is 15 residues. Germline V CDR1 and CDR2: MNHNS, SASEGT. J gave up 5 bases and V 1 base, and 0 bases lay outside the gene matches. Original analysis: Estimation of nucleated cell counts was performed using reference gene primer amplification. Assay used: immunoSEQ multiplex PCR; TCRdb lists only in-frame clones, some missing. The D gene and trimming were derived from the DNA, and the V and J assignments and clone size from that table. The sample has some 200,000 clones, roughly nine tenths seen once; the top ten hold about 3.5%. The chain uses TRBV6-1 and TRBJ2-1; 12 nucleotides agree with TRBD2. Sequencing was done on a sample of peripheral blood. The origin of this receptor is a man between 65 and 85 years old with acute or convalescent COVID-19. CDR3 sequence reads: CASSEGLAGDNEQFF. Here the CDR3 DNA reads TGTGCCAGCAGTGAAGGACTAGCGGGAGACAATGAGCAGTTCTTC.